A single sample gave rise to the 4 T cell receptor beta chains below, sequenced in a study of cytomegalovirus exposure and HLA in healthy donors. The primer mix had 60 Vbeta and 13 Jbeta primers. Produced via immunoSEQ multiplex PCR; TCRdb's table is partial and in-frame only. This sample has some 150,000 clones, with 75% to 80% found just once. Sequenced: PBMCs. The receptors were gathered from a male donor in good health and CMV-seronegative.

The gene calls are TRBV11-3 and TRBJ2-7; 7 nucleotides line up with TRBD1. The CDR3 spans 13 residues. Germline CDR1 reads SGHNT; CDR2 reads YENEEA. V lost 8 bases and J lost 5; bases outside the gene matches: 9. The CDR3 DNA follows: TGTGCCAGCGGACCGACAGGGCGGAACGAGCAGTACTTC. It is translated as CASGPTGRNEQYF.

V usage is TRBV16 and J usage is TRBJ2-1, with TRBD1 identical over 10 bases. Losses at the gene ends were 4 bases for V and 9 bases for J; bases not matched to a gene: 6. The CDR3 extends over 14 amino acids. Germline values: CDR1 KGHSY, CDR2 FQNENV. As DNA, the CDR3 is TGTGCCAGCAGCCGCCGACAGGGGGCAGGTGAGCAGTTCTTC. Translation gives CASSRRQGAGEQFF.

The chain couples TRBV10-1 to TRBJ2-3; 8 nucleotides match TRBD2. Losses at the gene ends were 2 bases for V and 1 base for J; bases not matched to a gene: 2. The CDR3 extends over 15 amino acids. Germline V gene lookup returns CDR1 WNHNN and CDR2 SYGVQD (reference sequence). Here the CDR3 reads CASSEPGLGTDTQYF. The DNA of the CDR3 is TGCGCCAGCAGTGAGCCGGGACTAGGCACAGATACGCAGTATTTT.

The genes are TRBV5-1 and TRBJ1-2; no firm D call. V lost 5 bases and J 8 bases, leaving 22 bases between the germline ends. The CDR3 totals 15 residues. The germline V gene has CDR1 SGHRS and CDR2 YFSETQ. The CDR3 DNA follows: TGCGCCAGCAGGACGCAGGCCACTAGCCTATGGGGCTACACCTTC. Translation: CASRTQATSLWGYTF.